A single sample gave rise to the 2 T cell receptor beta chains below, sequenced in a study of shared clonotypes between healthy human individuals. Produced via immunoSEQ multiplex PCR; TCRdb's table is partial and in-frame only. The sample has 2 million to 3 million clones; roughly 93% are singletons. Sequencing used naive CD4+ T cells from PBMCs. The subset here: CD45RA+ positively selected. The source is a man between 18 and 35 years old in good health. Some clones in this sample may be carry-over from other donors' samples.

A note on this clone: The same CDR3 is also encoded by other DNA sequences in this sample. The chain recombines TRBV6-5 with TRBJ2-7; 12 nucleotides line up with TRBD2. Germline CDR1 is MNHEY and CDR2 is SVGAGI. Trimming took 4 bases from V and 2 from J; bases not matched to a gene: 3. This CDR3 is 15 amino acids long. The CDR3 protein is CASSSRLAGAYEQYF. The CDR3 region has the DNA TGTGCCAGCAGTTCCAGACTAGCGGGAGCCTACGAGCAGTACTTC.

This chain links TRBV9 with TRBJ1-2; no definite D call. The CDR3 is 15 amino acids. Germline loops: CDR1 SGDLS, CDR2 YYNGEE. V gave up 0 bases and J gave up 3 bases, with 12 bases separating them. CDR3 protein: CASSVESSTDYGYTF. DNA for the CDR3: TGTGCCAGCAGCGTAGAAAGTTCTACGGACTATGGCTACACCTTC.